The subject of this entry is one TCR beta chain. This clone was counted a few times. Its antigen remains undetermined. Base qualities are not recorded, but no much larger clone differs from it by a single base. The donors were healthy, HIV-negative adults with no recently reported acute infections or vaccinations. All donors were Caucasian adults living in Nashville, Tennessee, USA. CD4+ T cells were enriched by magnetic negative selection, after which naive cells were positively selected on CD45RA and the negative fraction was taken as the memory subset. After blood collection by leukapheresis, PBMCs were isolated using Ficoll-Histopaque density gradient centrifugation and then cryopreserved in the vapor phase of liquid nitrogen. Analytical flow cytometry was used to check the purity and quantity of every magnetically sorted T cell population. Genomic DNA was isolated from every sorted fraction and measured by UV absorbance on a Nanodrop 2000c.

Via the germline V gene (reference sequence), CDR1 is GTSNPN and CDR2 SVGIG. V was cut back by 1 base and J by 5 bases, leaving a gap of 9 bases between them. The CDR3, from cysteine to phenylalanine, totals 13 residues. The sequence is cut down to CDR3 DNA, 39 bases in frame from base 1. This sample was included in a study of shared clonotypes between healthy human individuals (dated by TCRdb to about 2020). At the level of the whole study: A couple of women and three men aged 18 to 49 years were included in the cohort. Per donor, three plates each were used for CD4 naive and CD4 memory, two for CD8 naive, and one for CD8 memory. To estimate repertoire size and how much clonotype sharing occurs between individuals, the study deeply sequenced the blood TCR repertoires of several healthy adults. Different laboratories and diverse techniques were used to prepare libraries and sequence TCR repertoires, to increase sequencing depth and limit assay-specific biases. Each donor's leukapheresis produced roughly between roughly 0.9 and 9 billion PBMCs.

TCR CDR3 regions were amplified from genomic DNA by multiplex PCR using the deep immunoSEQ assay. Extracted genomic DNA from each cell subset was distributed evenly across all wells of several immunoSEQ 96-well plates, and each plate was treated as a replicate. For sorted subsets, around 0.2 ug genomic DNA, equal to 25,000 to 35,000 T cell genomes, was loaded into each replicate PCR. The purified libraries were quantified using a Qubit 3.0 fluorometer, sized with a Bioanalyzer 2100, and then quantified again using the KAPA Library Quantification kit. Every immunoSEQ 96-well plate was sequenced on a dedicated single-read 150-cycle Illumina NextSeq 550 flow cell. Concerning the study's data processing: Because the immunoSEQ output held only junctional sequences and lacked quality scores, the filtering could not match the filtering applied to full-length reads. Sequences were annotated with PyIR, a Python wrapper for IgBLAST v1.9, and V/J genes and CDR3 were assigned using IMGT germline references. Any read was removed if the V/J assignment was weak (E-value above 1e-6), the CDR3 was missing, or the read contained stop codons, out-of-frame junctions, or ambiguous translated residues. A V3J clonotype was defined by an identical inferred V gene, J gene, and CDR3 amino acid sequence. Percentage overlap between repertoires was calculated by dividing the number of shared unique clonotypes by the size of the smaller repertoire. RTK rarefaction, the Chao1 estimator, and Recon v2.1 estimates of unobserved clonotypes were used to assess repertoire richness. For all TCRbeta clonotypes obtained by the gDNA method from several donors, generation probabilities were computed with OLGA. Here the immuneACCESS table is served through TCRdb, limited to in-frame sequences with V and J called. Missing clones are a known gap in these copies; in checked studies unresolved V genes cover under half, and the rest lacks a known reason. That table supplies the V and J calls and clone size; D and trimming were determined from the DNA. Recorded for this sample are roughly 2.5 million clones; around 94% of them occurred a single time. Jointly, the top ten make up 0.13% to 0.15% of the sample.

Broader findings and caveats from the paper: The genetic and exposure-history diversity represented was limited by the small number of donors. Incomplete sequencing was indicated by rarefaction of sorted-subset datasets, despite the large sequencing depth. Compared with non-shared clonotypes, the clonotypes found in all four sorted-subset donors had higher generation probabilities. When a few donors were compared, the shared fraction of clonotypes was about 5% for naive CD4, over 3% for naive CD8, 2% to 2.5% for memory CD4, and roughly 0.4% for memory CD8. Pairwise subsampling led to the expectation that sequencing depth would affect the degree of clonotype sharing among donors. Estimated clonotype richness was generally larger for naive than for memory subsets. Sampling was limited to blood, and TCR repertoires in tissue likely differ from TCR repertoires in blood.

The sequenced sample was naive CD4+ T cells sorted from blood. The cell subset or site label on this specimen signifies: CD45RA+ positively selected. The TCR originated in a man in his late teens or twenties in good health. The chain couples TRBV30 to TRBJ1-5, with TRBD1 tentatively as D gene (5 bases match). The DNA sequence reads TGTGCCTGGAGTGGGGGGAAAGATCAGCCCCAGCATTTT. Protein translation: CAWSGGKDQPQHF.